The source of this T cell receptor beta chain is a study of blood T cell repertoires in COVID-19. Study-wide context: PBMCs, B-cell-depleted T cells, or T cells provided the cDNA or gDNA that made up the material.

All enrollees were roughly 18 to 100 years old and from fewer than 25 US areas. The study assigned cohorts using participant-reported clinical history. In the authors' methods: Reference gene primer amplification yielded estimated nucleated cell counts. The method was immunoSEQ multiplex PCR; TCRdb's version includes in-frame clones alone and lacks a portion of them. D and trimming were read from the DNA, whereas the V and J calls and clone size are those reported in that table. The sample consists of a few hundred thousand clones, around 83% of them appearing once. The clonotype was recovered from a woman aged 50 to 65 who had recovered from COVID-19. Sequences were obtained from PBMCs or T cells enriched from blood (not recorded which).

The CDR3 region has the DNA TGTGCCAGCAGCTTAGGGACAGGGGAGTACGAGCAGTACTTC. Translating it yields CASSLGTGEYEQYF. V gene TRBV5-4 combines with J gene TRBJ2-7; 10 nucleotides match TRBD1. The germline gives CDR1 SGHNT, CDR2 YYREEE (reference sequence). Germline trimming cut 2 bases from V and 4 bases from J; bases unmatched to any gene: 3. The CDR3 runs 14 residues.